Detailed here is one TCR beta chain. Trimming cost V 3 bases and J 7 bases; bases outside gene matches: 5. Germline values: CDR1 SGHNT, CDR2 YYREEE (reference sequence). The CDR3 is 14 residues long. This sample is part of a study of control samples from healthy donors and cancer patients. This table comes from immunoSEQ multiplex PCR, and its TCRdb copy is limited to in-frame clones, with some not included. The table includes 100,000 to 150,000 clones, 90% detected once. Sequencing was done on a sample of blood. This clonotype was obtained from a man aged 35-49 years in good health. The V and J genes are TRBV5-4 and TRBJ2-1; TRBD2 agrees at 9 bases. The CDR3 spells CASSWPGLANEQFF. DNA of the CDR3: TGTGCCAGCAGCTGGCCGGGACTAGCTAATGAGCAGTTCTTC.